This TCR beta chain emerged from a study of blood T cells in healthy people across ages. This CDR3 spans 14 amino acids. After removal of 5 bases from V and 10 bases from J, the junction contained 9 bases not matched to a gene. Germline values: CDR1 MNHEY, CDR2 SMNVEV (reference sequence). A second roughly 6 to 11 cycle PCR used barcoded and J-beta primers. TCRdb independently ran MiXCR on the 5' RACE reads; one entry per CDR3 protein. The sample contains 1.8 million or so distinct CDR3 sequences, about 39% of which appear only once. The sample was blood. The clonotype originates from a human donor in good health. V usage is TRBV27 and J usage is TRBJ2-1, with 9 bases matching TRBD1. In nucleotides, the CDR3 is TGTGCCAGCAGTCGCCGGGACAGGGTTTGGGAGCAGTTCTTC. This sequence encodes CASSRRDRVWEQFF.